The following is a T cell receptor beta chain sequence with its context. The antigen is unknown. These data come from a study of T cells in Graves' hyperthyroidism and ophthalmopathy. General observations from the study: Blood also contained most expanded thyroid clonotypes above 0.001.

CDR3 length: 15 residues. V was pared by 5 bases and J by 2 bases, with 6 bases of the junction left unmatched. Germline V gene sequence: CDR1 SGHTA, CDR2 FQGNSA. RNA transcripts gave rise to amplified TCR beta CDR3 regions. Primed by the HTBI set, a first-round RT-PCR was run on the TCR CDR3. TCRdb analysed the multiplex PCR reads with MiXCR anew, one entry per CDR3 protein. The table lists 300,000 to 450,000 distinct CDR3 sequences, 15% to 19% of them singletons. Sequencing was done on a sample of blood. The TCR was taken from a woman aged 18-35 years with Graves' hyperthyroidism that later progressed to Graves' ophthalmopathy. The V call is TRBV7-2, the J call TRBJ2-7; TRBD2 agrees at 10 bases. The CDR3 protein is CASSPWTSGTYEQYF. In DNA form, the CDR3 reads TGTGCCAGCAGCCCCTGGACTAGCGGAACCTACGAGCAGTACTTC.